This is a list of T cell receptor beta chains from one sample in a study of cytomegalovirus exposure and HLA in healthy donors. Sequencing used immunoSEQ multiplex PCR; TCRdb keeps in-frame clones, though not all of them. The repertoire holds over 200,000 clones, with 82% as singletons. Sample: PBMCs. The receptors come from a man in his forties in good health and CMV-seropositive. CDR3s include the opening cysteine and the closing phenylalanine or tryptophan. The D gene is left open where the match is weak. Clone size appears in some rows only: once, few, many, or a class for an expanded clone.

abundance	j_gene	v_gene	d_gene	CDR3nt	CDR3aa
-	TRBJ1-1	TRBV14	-	TGTGCCAGCAGGCTGGGACTCGTGAACACTGAAGCTTTCTTT	CASRLGLVNTEAFF
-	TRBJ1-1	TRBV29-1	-	TGCAGCGGGGACTGGGGAACGACTGAAGCTTTCTTT	CSGDWGTTEAFF
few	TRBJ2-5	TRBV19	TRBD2	TGTGCCAGTAGTGGACTAGCGGGAGTCGAGACCCAGTACTTC	CASSGLAGVETQYF
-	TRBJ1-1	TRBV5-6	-	TGTGCCAGCAGCCACAACGGGGGACGCGAAGCTTTCTTT	CASSHNGGREAFF
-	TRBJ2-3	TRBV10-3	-	TGTGCCATCAGTGGAGGGAAGGGAGATACGCAGTATTTT	CAISGGKGDTQYF
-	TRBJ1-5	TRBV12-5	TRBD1	TGTGCTAGTGGTTTGAGGACAGGGGCGGTTAGGAGCAATCAGCCCCAGCATTTT	CASGLRTGAVRSNQPQHF
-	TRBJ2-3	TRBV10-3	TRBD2	TGTGCCATCAGTTTGGGACTAGCGGGAGCGGATACGCAGTATTTT	CAISLGLAGADTQYF
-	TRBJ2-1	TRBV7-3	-	TGTGCCAGCAGCTCCCGCGGCGCCAGCTCCTACAATGAGCAGTTCTTC	CASSSRGASSYNEQFF
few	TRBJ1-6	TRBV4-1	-	TGCGCCAGCAGGGGTCAGGGTAAGGATAATTCACCCCTCCACTTT	CASRGQGKDNSPLHF
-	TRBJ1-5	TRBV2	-	TGTGCCAGCAGTGGGGGGGGGCGGGTTCAGCCCCAGCATTTT	CASSGGGRVQPQHF
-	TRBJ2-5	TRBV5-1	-	TGCGCCAGCAGCTTGGGAGTTCGGGACCAGTACTTC	CASSLGVRDQYF
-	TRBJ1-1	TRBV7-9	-	TGTGCCAGCAGCCCTCTCGTCGAAGCTTTCTTT	CASSPLVEAFF
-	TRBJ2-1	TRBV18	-	TGTGCCAGCTCACCACCCCCCGGAGGCAATGAGCAGTTCTTC	CASSPPPGGNEQFF
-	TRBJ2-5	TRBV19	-	TGTGCCAGTAGTGAGGGAGCCCAAGAGACCCAGTACTTC	CASSEGAQETQYF
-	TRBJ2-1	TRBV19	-	TGTGCCAGTAGTATCTCCCTAGATGAGCAGTTCTTC	CASSISLDEQFF
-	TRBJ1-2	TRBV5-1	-	TGCGCCAGCAGCTTGGGCCCCGGCCAGGGTGAGATCTATGGCTACACCTTC	CASSLGPGQGEIYGYTF
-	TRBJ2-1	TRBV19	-	TGTGCCAGTAGTATAGGACAGGCCCGCTACAATGAGCAGTTCTTC	CASSIGQARYNEQFF
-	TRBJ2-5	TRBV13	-	TGTGCCAGCAGCAAAGGGACGGGACAAAGGTGGGAGACCCAGTACTTC	CASSKGTGQRWETQYF
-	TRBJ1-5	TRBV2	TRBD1	TGTGCCAGCAGTGATGTGGGACAGGGGGCAGATCAGCCCCAGCATTTT	CASSDVGQGADQPQHF
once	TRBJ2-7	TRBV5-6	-	TGTGCCAGCAGCTTCTCTCCTAGCGACACCTACGAGCAGCACTTC	CASSFSPSDTYEQHF
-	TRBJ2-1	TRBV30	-	TGTGCCTGGAGATATACCTACAATGAGCAGTTCTTC	CAWRYTYNEQFF
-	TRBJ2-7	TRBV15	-	TGTGCCACCAGCAGAGGAGGGCCGGGGAGCTCCTACGAGCAGTACTTC	CATSRGGPGSSYEQYF
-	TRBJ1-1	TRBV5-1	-	TGCGCCAGCAGCTCGCGGCTGAACACTGAAGCTTTCTTT	CASSSRLNTEAFF
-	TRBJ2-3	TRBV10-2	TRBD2	TGCGCCAGCAGGCCTGTGGGAGCTAGCGGGATGGGCACAGATACGCAGTATTTT	CASRPVGASGMGTDTQYF
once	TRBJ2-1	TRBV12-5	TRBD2	TGTGCTAGTGAAGAGGCGGGGGGGTACAATGAGCAGTTCTTC	CASEEAGGYNEQFF
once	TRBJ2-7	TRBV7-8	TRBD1	TGTGCCAGCAGCTCGCGACAGGGGAACTACGAGCAGTACTTC	CASSSRQGNYEQYF
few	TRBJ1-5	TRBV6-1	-	TGTGCCAGCAGTGAACAGGGAAATCTGCCCCAGCATTTT	CASSEQGNLPQHF
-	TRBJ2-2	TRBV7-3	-	TGTCTACCCCGGACCGGGGAGCTGTTTTTT	CLPRTGELFF
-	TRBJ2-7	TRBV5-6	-	TGTGCCAGCAGCGACCGAGGGGGTTCCTACGAGCAGTACTTC	CASSDRGGSYEQYF
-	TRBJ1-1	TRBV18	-	TGTGCCAGCCTTGTCGGGGGGCGAGTCACTGAAGCTTTCTTT	CASLVGGRVTEAFF
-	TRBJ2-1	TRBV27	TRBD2	TGTGCCAGCAGTCGTAGGGCAGGCCTAGCGGCCCACAATGAGCAGTTCTTC	CASSRRAGLAAHNEQFF
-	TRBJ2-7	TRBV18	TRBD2	TGTGCCAGCTCACCACCTAGCGGGAGGGTGTACGAGCAGTACTTC	CASSPPSGRVYEQYF
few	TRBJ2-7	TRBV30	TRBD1	TGTGCCTGGAGTTTTTATCCGGGACAGGGGTCCTACGAGCAGTACTTC	CAWSFYPGQGSYEQYF
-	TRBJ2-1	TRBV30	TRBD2	TGTGCCTGGAGCGCCCTTCGACTAGCGGATGAGCAGTTCTTC	CAWSALRLADEQFF
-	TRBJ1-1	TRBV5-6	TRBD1	TGTGCCAGCAGCTTTGACAGGGGGCTGAGTGAAGCTTTCTTT	CASSFDRGLSEAFF
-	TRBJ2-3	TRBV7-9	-	TGTGCCAGCAACCGGGGACTGAACACAGATACGCAGTATTTT	CASNRGLNTDTQYF